These T cell receptor beta chains were read from a single sample in a study of blood T cell repertoires in COVID-19. Sequenced by immunoSEQ multiplex PCR; TCRdb stores in-frame clones only, minus some. The profile covers about 200,000 clones, with roughly 80% appearing a single time and about 20% taken by the ten largest. The sequenced sample was peripheral blood. The source of these receptors is a human donor in a cohort sampled during active COVID-19. Each CDR3 is given with its conserved first and last residue. D genes are given only for firm matches. Size values are once, few and many counts, or a class for expanded clones, and some rows have none.

>NA|TRBV7-6|NA|TRBJ2-2
TGTGCCAGCAGCCCCAGGGTCCCCGGGGAGCTGTTTTTT
CASSPRVPGELFF
>NA|TRBV28|NA|TRBJ1-6
TGTGCCAGCAGTTTACCCCGGGATTCACCCCTCCACTTT
CASSLPRDSPLHF
>NA|TRBV30|NA|TRBJ1-5
TGTGCCTGGAGTGCCCTGGCCAGGGATCAGCCCCAGCATTTT
CAWSALARDQPQHF
>NA|TRBV5-5|NA|TRBJ2-7
TGTGCCAGCAGCTTGGAACCAACTAAGAGCCTTTACGAGCAGTACTTC
CASSLEPTKSLYEQYF
>NA|TRBV23-1|NA|TRBJ2-1
TGCGCCAGCGGACGGACTGAGTCCTACAATGAGCAGTTCTTC
CASGRTESYNEQFF
>TRBD1|TRBV3-1/TRBV3-2|NA|TRBJ2-7
TGTGCCAGCAGCCCCGGGACAGGGTTTTCCTACGAGCAGTACTTC
CASSPGTGFSYEQYF
>NA|TRBV11-2|NA|TRBJ2-1
TGTGCCAGCAGCTCCTTAAGCGGCAGAAACAATGAGCAGTTCTTC
CASSSLSGRNNEQFF
>TRBD1|TRBV25-1|NA|TRBJ1-4
TGTGCCAGCAGTTTGCTATCAGGGACAGGGCATGAAAAACTGTTTTTT
CASSLLSGTGHEKLFF
>TRBD1|TRBV27|NA|TRBJ1-4
TGTGCCAGCAGTGCCAAGACAGGGTTCATTGAAAAACTGTTTTTT
CASSAKTGFIEKLFF
>TRBD1|TRBV4-1|NA|TRBJ1-1
TGCGCCAGCAGGGGACAGGGGGCCGGCGTCCCTTTCTTT
CASRGQGAGVPFF
>TRBD1|TRBV2|NA|TRBJ2-2
TGTGCCAGCAGCCTGGGACAGGGGGGTACCGGGGAGCTGTTTTTT
CASSLGQGGTGELFF
>TRBD1|TRBV2|NA|TRBJ2-3
TGTGCCAGCAGTGAGGACAGGGGAACAGATACGCAGTATTTT
CASSEDRGTDTQYF
>NA|TRBV6-2/TRBV6-3|NA|TRBJ1-1
TGTGCCAGCAGTTACCTCGGGCAGGGGCTGAACACTGAAGCTTTCTTT
CASSYLGQGLNTEAFF
>NA|TRBV7-9|NA|TRBJ2-1
TGTGCCAGCAGCCCCTCTTCTAGAAATGAGCAGTTCTTC
CASSPSSRNEQFF
>TRBD2|TRBV27|NA|TRBJ2-1
TGTGCCAGCAGTTTGGGGCGGGGGGGCTACAATGAGCAGTTCTTC
CASSLGRGGYNEQFF
>NA|TRBV28|NA|TRBJ1-1
TGTGCCAGCAGTCCCCCAAACACTGAAGCTTTCTTT
CASSPPNTEAFF
>NA|TRBV5-5|NA|TRBJ2-2
TGTGCCAGCAGCCCCTGGACAGCCACCGGGGAGCTGTTTTTT
CASSPWTATGELFF
>NA|TRBV28|few|TRBJ1-2
TGTGCCAGCAGGCATAAGGCGGGCGGGGTAATTGGCTACACCTTC
CASRHKAGGVIGYTF
>NA|TRBV5-4|NA|TRBJ1-4
TGTGCCAGCAGCCTGGAAGGGGTTCAGGGGGAAAAACTGTTTTTT
CASSLEGVQGEKLFF
>NA|TRBV11-2|NA|TRBJ1-1
TGTGCCAGCAGCTATCGTGGAGTTAACACTGAAGCTTTCTTT
CASSYRGVNTEAFF
>TRBD1|TRBV5-1|NA|TRBJ2-5
TGCGCCAGCAGCTTGCTCGGACAGGAAGAGACCCAGTACTTC
CASSLLGQEETQYF
>NA|TRBV24-1|NA|TRBJ2-1
TGTGCCACCAGTGATCGACAGGCTAGGACCTACAATGAGCAGTTCTTC
CATSDRQARTYNEQFF
>NA|TRBV28|NA|TRBJ1-2
TGTGCCAGCAGTGTCGTCAGCTATGGCTACACCTTC
CASSVVSYGYTF
>TRBD2|TRBV19|NA|TRBJ2-1
TGTGCCACCCGGGGGGGCTCGATGAGCTCCTACAATGAGCAGTTCTTC
CATRGGSMSSYNEQFF
>TRBD2|TRBV6-2/TRBV6-3|NA|TRBJ2-7
TGTGCCAGCAGTTACTCAGGGAGCGGGAGGGCAAACGAGCAGTACTTC
CASSYSGSGRANEQYF
>NA|TRBV11-2|NA|TRBJ1-4
TGTGCCAGCAGCTTTCTTTTAGGGGACATCCCCGAAAAACTGTTTTTT
CASSFLLGDIPEKLFF
>NA|TRBV28|NA|TRBJ1-2
TGTGCCAGCAGCACCGGGGCAGGGAGGAATGGCTACACCTTC
CASSTGAGRNGYTF
>NA|TRBV13|NA|TRBJ1-1
TGTGCCAGCAGCTTAGTGGGGGGCACTGAAGCTTTCTTT
CASSLVGGTEAFF
>NA|TRBV21-1|NA|TRBJ2-1
TGTGCCAGCAGCAAAGATTCCATTTTCTACAATGAGCAGTTCTTC
CASSKDSIFYNEQFF
>NA|TRBV3-1/TRBV3-2|NA|TRBJ2-3
TGTGCCAGCAGCCAAAACCCCTCGGGGGCAGATACGCAGTATTTT
CASSQNPSGADTQYF
>NA|TRBV27|NA|TRBJ2-6
TGTGCCACCAGAGAACGGGGGGCCAACGTCCTGACTTTC
CATRERGANVLTF
>TRBD1|TRBV30|NA|TRBJ1-4
TGTGCCTGGAGGCACGGGACAGGATATGAAAAACTGTTTTTT
CAWRHGTGYEKLFF
>NA|TRBV4-2|NA|TRBJ1-4
TGTGCCAGCAGCCAAGATCGTGCGGGGCTTGAAAAACTGTTTTTT
CASSQDRAGLEKLFF
>TRBD1|TRBV27|NA|TRBJ2-2
TGTGCCAGCACACCACCGGGACAGGGGTTCGGGGAGCTGTTTTTT
CASTPPGQGFGELFF
>TRBD1|TRBV5-5|NA|TRBJ2-6
TGTGCCAGCAGCCAGGGACAGGGATCTGGGGCCAACGTCCTGACTTTC
CASSQGQGSGANVLTF